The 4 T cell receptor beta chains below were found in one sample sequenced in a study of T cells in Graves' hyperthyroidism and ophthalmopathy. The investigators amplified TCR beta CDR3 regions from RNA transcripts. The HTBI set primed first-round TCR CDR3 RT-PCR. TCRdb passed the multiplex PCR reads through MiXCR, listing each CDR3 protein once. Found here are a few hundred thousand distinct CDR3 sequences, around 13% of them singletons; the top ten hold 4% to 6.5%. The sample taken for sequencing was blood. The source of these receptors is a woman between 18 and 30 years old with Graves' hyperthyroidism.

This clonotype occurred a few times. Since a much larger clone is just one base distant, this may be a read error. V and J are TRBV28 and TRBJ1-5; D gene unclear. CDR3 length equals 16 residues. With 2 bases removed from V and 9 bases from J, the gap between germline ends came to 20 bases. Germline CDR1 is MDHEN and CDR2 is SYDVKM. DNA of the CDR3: TGTGCCAGCAGTTTAACTTACAAGGGTTTAGTTCGGCCCCAGCATTTT. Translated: CASSLTYKGLVRPQHF.

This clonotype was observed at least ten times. CDR3 protein: CAWTRQGKNTEAFF. The CDR3 bases are TGTGCCTGGACCCGGCAGGGGAAGAACACTGAAGCTTTCTTT. V usage is TRBV30 and J usage is TRBJ1-1; D perhaps matches TRBD1 (6 bases). V lost 4 bases and J 1 base, leaving 13 bases between the germline ends. CDR1 GTSNPN and CDR2 SVGIG come from the germline V gene (reference sequence). This CDR3 has 14 residues.

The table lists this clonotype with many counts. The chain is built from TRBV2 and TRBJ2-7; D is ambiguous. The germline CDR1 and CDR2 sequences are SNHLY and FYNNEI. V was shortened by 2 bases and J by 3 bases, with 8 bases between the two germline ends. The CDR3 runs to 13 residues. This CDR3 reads CASSERRDYEQYF. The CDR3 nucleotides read TGTGCCAGCAGTGAACGACGCGACTACGAGCAGTACTTC.

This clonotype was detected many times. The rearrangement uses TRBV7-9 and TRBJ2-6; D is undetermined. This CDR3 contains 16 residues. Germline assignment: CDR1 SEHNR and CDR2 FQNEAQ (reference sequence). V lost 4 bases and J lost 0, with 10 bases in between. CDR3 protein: CASSWLRTSGANVLTF. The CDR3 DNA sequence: TGTGCCAGCAGCTGGCTCCGGACCTCTGGGGCCAACGTCCTGACTTTC.